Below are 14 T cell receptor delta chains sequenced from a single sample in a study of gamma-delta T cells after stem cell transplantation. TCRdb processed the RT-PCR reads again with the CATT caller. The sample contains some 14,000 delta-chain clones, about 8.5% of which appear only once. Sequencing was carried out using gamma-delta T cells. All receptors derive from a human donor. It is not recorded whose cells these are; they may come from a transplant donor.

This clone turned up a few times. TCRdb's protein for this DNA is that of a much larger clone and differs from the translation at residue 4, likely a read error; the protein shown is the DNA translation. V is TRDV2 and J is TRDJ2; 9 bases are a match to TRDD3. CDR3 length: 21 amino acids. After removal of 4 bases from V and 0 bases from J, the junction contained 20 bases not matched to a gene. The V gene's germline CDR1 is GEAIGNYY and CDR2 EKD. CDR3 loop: CACEPVRILGDRGALTAQLFF. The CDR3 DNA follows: TGTGCCTGTGAGCCGGTGCGGATCTTGGGGGATAGGGGAGCTTTGACAGCACAACTCTTCTTT.

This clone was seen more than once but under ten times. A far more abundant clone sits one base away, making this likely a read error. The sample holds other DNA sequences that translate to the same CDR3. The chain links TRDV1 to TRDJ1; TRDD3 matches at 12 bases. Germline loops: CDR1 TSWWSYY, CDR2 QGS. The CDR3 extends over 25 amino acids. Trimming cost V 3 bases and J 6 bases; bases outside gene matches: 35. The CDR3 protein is CALGELHRPQVFPSNWGILSHKLIF. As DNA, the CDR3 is TGTGCTCTTGGGGAGCTGCACAGGCCCCAGGTCTTTCCTTCTAACTGGGGGATACTAAGCCATAAACTCATCTTT.

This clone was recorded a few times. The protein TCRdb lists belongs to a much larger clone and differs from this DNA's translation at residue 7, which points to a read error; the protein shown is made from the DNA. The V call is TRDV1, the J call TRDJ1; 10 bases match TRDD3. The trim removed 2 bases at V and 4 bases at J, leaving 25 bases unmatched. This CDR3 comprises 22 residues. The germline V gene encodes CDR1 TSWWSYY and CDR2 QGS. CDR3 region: CALGEIREAMDEDWGIVDKLIF. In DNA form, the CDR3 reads TGTGCTCTTGGGGAAATCCGGGAGGCGATGGATGAGGACTGGGGGATTGTCGATAAACTCATCTTT.

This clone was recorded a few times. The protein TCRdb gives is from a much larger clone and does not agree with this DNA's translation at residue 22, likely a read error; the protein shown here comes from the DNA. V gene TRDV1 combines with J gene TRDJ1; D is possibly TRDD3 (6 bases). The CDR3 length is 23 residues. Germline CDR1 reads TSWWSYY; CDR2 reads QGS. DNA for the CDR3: TGTGCTCTTGGGGAACTAGAGTTTTACGGAGGCTTCCCTCCCAGCTGGGGTACCGATAAACTCACCTTT. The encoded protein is CALGELEFYGGFPPSWGTDKLTF.

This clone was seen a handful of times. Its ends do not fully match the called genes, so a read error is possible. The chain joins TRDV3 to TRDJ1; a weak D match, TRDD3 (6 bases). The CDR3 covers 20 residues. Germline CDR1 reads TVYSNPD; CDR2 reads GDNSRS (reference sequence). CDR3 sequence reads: CASAYSTPTGLMANTDTLIF. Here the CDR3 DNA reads TGTGCCTCAGCGTACTCTACTCCGACTGGGTTGATGGCCAACACCGATACACTCATCTTT.

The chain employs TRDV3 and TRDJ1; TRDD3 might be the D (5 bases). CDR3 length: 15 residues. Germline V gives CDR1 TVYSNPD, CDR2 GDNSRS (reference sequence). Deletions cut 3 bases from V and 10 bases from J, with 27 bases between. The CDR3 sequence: CALVSGAYTVYTLIF. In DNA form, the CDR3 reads TGTGCCTTGGTATCTGGTGCTTATACGGTCTATACACTCATCTTT.

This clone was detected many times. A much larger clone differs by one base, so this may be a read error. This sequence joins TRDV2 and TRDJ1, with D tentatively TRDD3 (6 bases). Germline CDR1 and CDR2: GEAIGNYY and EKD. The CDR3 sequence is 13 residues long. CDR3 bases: TGTGCCTTTGACGCTATCGGGGGAGATAAACTCATCTTT. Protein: CAFDAIGGDKLIF.

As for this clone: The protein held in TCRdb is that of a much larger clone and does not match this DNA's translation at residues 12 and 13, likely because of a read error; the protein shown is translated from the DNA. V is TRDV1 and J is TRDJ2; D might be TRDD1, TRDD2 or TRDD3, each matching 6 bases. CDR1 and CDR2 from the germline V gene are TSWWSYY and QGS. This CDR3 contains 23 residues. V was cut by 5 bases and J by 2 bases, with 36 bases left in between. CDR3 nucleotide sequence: TGTGCTCTTGGGAAGGGGATCCTACTGAAATACTGGTGGATACTGGACTTGACAGCACAACTCTTCTTT. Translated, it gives CALGKGILLKYWWILDLTAQLFF.

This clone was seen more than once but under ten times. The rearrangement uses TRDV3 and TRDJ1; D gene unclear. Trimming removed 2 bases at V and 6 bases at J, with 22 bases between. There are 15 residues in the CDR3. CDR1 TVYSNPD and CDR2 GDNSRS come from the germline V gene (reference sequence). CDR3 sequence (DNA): TGTGCCTTTGACACCGTACTTGGGAACGGGTATAAACTCATCTTT. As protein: CAFDTVLGNGYKLIF. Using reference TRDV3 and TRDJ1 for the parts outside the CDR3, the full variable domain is CDKVTQSSPDQTVASGSEVVLLCTYDTVYSNPDLFWYRIRPDYSFQFVFYGDNSRSEGADFTQGRFSVKHILTQKAFHLVISPVRTEDSATYYCAFDTVLGNGYKLIFGKGTRVTVEP.

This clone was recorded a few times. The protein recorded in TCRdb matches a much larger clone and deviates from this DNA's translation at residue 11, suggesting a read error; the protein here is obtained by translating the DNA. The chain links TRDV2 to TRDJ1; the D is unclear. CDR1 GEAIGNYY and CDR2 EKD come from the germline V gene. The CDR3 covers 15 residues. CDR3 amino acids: CACDTVGAYTVKLIF. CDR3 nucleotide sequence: TGTGCCTGTGACACCGTGGGTGCGTACACCGTTAAACTCATCTTT.

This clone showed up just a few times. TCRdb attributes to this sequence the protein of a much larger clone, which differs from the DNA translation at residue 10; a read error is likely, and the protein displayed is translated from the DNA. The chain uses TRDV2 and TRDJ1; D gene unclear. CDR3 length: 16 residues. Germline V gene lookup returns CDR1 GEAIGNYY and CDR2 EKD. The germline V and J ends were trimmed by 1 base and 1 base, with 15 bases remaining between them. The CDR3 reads CACDTVDTPVTDKLIF. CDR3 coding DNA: TGTGCCTGTGACACGGTGGACACCCCCGTCACCGATAAACTCATCTTT.

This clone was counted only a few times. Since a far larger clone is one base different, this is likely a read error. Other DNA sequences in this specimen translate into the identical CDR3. CDR3 in DNA: TGTGCCTGCGACGCTCTGGGGGATACCCTAACGTACACCGATAAACTCATCTTT. Amino acid sequence: CACDALGDTLTYTDKLIF. The chain links TRDV2 to TRDJ1, with TRDD3 matching 11 bases. Germline loops: CDR1 GEAIGNYY, CDR2 EKD. The CDR3 is 18 residues long. J lost 0 bases, V lost 7 bases, and 15 bases had no gene match.

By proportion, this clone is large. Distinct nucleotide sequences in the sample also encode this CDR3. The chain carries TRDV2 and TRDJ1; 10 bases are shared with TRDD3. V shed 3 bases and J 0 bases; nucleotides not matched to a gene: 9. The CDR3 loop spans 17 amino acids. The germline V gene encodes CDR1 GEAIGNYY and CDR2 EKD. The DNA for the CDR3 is TGTGCCTGTGACCGACTGGGGGATGCGCTGTACACCGATAAACTCATCTTT. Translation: CACDRLGDALYTDKLIF.

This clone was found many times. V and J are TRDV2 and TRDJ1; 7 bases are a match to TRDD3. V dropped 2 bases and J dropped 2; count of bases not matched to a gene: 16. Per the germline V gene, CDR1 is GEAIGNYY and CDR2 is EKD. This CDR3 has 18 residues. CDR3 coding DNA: TGTGCCTGTGACAAACTGGGGCCCCGTGAGGGATCGACCGATAAACTCATCTTT. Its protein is CACDKLGPREGSTDKLIF.